The present TCR beta chain was sequenced within a study of blood T cells in healthy people across ages. This CDR3 comprises 11 residues. Trimming shortened V by 7 bases and J by 7 bases, and 7 bases separated the two germline ends. Primers used in a second PCR of about 7 to 12 cycles were a sample-barcoded 5' primer and a J-beta primer mix. Every sample gave at least 2.5 million paired-end reads containing CDR3. Using its own MiXCR run on the 5' RACE reads, TCRdb lists one record per CDR3 protein. Of approximately 1,000,000 distinct CDR3 sequences in the sample, around 43% were seen once. This sequence joins TRBV12-3 or TRBV12-4 and TRBJ1-4; no clear D. Sequenced: blood. The clonotype was recovered from a woman aged 55-69 years in good health. The CDR3 nucleotides read TGTGCCAGCACCCTCGGTGAAAAACTGTTTTTT. Amino acid sequence: CASTLGEKLFF.